Listed here are 25 T cell receptor beta chains from one sample, sequenced in a study of T-cell memory formation after mild COVID-19. TCRdb independently ran MiXCR on the 5' RACE reads; one entry per CDR3 protein. The repertoire consists of over 350,000 distinct CDR3 sequences, with 20% to 25% occurring once and the leading ten covering 7.5% to 10%. Sequencing input: PBMCs or a T cell subset sorted from them (not recorded which). The receptors stem from an adult woman who had mild COVID-19 (a few samples of this study predate the infection). Cell type and time point are not known.

The chain uses TRBV6-6 and TRBJ2-7; TRBD2 matches 10 bases. The ends lost 6 bases at V and 2 bases at J; junction bases unmatched: 7. Germline V gives CDR1 MNHNY, CDR2 SVGAGI (reference sequence). The CDR3 length is 15 residues. The CDR3 sequence is CASRDLAGEAYEQYF. The CDR3 nucleotides are TGTGCCAGCAGAGATCTAGCGGGGGAAGCCTACGAGCAGTACTTC.

The chain joins TRBV3-1 to TRBJ2-7; D not resolved. Looked up from germline, CDR1 is LGHDT and CDR2 is YNNKEL (reference sequence). V was clipped by 1 base and J by 1 base, with 11 bases between them. The CDR3 length is 15 residues. CDR3 in amino acids: CASSQAVPLSYEQYF. The CDR3 DNA is TGTGCCAGCAGCCAAGCGGTACCTCTTTCCTACGAGCAGTACTTC.

A few counts support this clonotype. This chain links TRBV9 with TRBJ2-7, with D perhaps matching TRBD2 (5 bases). CDR1 is SGDLS and CDR2 is YYNGEE in the germline V gene. The CDR3 runs 14 residues. V lost 1 base to trimming and J lost 2 bases, with 10 bases between them. This chain's CDR3 is CASSVTAEPYEQYF. CDR3 nucleotide sequence: TGTGCCAGCAGCGTAACAGCGGAGCCCTACGAGCAGTACTTC.

This clonotype was picked up one time. The chain recombines TRBV2 with TRBJ1-1; possible D gene TRBD1, 6 bases. The CDR3 spans 11 residues. Trimming removed 7 bases from V and 5 bases from J, with 8 bases in between. Germline CDR1 SNHLY, CDR2 FYNNEI. DNA for the CDR3: TGTGCCAGCAAGGGGGGGACTGAAGCTTTCTTT. It yields the protein CASKGGTEAFF.

This clonotype was recorded a few times. V and J are TRBV9 and TRBJ2-3; 12 nucleotides align to TRBD2. Germline assignment: CDR1 SGDLS and CDR2 YYNGEE. The CDR3 contains 18 residues. V shed 0 bases, J shed 2 bases, and the junction held 7 bases outside the gene matches. The CDR3 reads CASSVATASGGATDTQYF. In nucleotides, the CDR3 is TGTGCCAGCAGCGTAGCTACTGCTAGCGGGGGGGCCACAGATACGCAGTATTTT.

The chain has TRBV7-8 and TRBJ2-3, with TRBD2 matching over 13 bases. The CDR3 is 20 residues long. V lost 6 bases to trimming and J lost 0 bases; unmatched junction nucleotides: 15. The V gene's germline CDR1 is SGHVS and CDR2 FQNEAQ. The CDR3 loop reads CASSIPGLAGTLTSTDTQYF. In nucleotides, the CDR3 is TGTGCCAGCAGTATTCCGGGACTAGCGGGAACTCTGACTAGCACAGATACGCAGTATTTT.

The chain recombines TRBV12-3 or TRBV12-4 with TRBJ2-3; the D is unclear. V gave up 6 bases and J gave up 0 bases, with 7 bases separating them. This CDR3 is built from 13 residues. CDR3 amino acids: CASRYTSTDTQYF. Written as DNA, the CDR3 is TGTGCCAGCAGGTATACTAGCACAGATACGCAGTATTTT.

The rearrangement links TRBV7-6 to TRBJ2-5, with a possible D match to TRBD2 (6 bases). The germline V gene encodes CDR1 SGHVS and CDR2 FNYEAQ. The CDR3 loop spans 16 amino acids. V was clipped by 1 base and J by 4 bases, with 16 bases between them. The CDR3 loop is CASSLEVNGRVETQYF. The CDR3 nucleotides read TGTGCCAGCAGCTTAGAAGTAAACGGGAGAGTAGAGACCCAGTACTTC.

V gene TRBV27 combines with J gene TRBJ1-1; D call uncertain. The ends were cut back, 6 bases at V and 2 bases at J, with 13 bases in the middle. The CDR3 totals 14 residues. Germline lookup yields CDR1 MNHEY and CDR2 SMNVEV (reference sequence). The CDR3 protein is CASRLSTANTEAFF. The DNA for the CDR3 is TGTGCCAGCAGACTTTCTACTGCTAACACTGAAGCTTTCTTT.

The chain employs TRBV5-4 and TRBJ2-3; 7 bases fit TRBD2. There are 14 residues in the CDR3. V was clipped by 4 bases and J by 0 bases; unmatched bases: 2. Germline V lookup: CDR1 SGHNT, CDR2 YYREEE (reference sequence). The CDR3 is CASSRTSSTDTQYF. Written as DNA, the CDR3 is TGTGCCAGCAGCCGGACTAGTAGCACAGATACGCAGTATTTT. Full variable domain (remainder filled in from reference TRBV5-4 and TRBJ2-3): ETGVTQSPTHLIKTRGQQVTLRCSSQSGHNTVSWYQQALGQGPQFIFQYYREEENGRGNFPPRFSGLQFPNYSSELNVNALELDDSALYLCASSRTSSTDTQYFGPGTRLTVL.

In this sample, this clonotype turned up a few times. The chain couples TRBV7-2 to TRBJ2-7; D is perhaps TRBD1 or TRBD2 (5 bases each). V dropped 0 bases and J dropped 1 base, with 13 bases sitting between them. The CDR3 covers 16 residues. Per the germline V gene, CDR1 is SGHTA and CDR2 is FQGNSA. The CDR3 nucleotides are TGTGCCAGCAGCTTAGCGGGGCAGCGGATATCCTACGAGCAGTACTTC. The encoded protein is CASSLAGQRISYEQYF.

The chain joins TRBV9 to TRBJ2-5; D perhaps matches TRBD2 (6 bases). Trimming stripped 0 bases from V and 2 bases from J, with 14 bases between. This CDR3 is built from 16 residues. Germline V gene sequence: CDR1 SGDLS, CDR2 YYNGEE. The CDR3 DNA follows: TGTGCCAGCAGCGTAGCTACGGGCGGACTACAAGAGACCCAGTACTTC. It yields the protein CASSVATGGLQETQYF.

This clonotype was detected only a few times. The V call is TRBV18, the J call TRBJ1-3, with D unclear. CDR1 and CDR2 (germline): KGHSH, LQKENI. The CDR3 spans 16 residues. Trimming stripped 3 bases from V and 1 base from J, with 13 bases between. CDR3 coding DNA: TGTGCCAGCTCACCTTTTCCGGACGGATCTGGAAACACCATATATTTT. It encodes CASSPFPDGSGNTIYF.

This chain uses TRBV20-1 with TRBJ2-7; 8 bases are shared with TRBD1. This CDR3 is 15 amino acids long. CDR1 is DFQATT, CDR2 SNEGSKA, per germline (reference sequence). V lost 3 bases to trimming and J lost 2 bases; unmatched junction nucleotides: 9. CDR3 loop: CSASLGGRGPYEQYF. The CDR3 coding sequence is TGCAGTGCTAGCCTTGGGGGCAGGGGGCCCTACGAGCAGTACTTC.

This clonotype was observed a few times. The chain joins TRBV9 to TRBJ2-6; D possibly matches TRBD1 or TRBD2 (5 bases each). The ends were cut back, 0 bases at V and 4 bases at J, with 8 bases in the middle. The CDR3 spans 15 residues. Germline V gives CDR1 SGDLS, CDR2 YYNGEE. CDR3 DNA: TGTGCCAGCAGCGTAGGAGGGGCAGGGGCCAACGTCCTGACTTTC. This encodes CASSVGGAGANVLTF. Full variable domain (missing parts from reference TRBV9 and TRBJ2-6): DSGVTQTPKHLITATGQRVTLRCSPRSGDLSVYWYQQSLDQGLQFLIQYYNGEERAKGNILERFSAQQFPDLHSELNLSSLELGDSALYFCASSVGGAGANVLTFGAGSRLTVL.

The V and J genes are TRBV20-1 and TRBJ1-2; 7 bases line up with TRBD1. V was clipped by 0 bases and J by 4 bases; unmatched bases: 5. This CDR3 region has 14 residues. CDR1 and CDR2 from the germline V gene are DFQATT and SNEGSKA (reference sequence). Here the CDR3 reads CSAREGTAVYGYTF. CDR3 coding DNA: TGCAGTGCTAGAGAGGGGACAGCCGTCTATGGCTACACCTTC.

This clonotype was picked up a small number of times. The V and J genes are TRBV20-1 and TRBJ1-5, with TRBD1 matching over 7 bases. Germline V gives CDR1 DFQATT, CDR2 SNEGSKA (reference sequence). This CDR3 region has 14 residues. V gave up 3 bases and J gave up 6 bases; unmatched junction bases: 8. In DNA form, the CDR3 reads TGCAGTGCTAGCCCCAGGGGGGGGGCTCAGCCCCAGCATTTT. Its translation is CSASPRGGAQPQHF.

This clonotype was found a few times. V and J are TRBV3-1 and TRBJ2-1, with 7 bases aligning to TRBD2. Germline values: CDR1 LGHDT, CDR2 YNNKEL (reference sequence). This CDR3 contains 13 residues. With V trimmed by 10 bases and J by 6 bases, 9 bases remained unmatched. The CDR3 DNA sequence: TGTGCCACGGAGGCGGGGGAGGGCAATGAGCAGTTCTTC. It is translated as CATEAGEGNEQFF.

This clonotype was counted a few times. CDR3 bases: TGTGCCACCAGTGATTTCTCCACAGGGGTCCACGAGCAGTACTTC. This encodes CATSDFSTGVHEQYF. The J gene is TRBJ2-7, the V gene TRBV24-1; 7 bases align to TRBD1. CDR1 and CDR2 from the germline V gene are KGHDR and SFDVKD. V lost 1 base and J lost 5; bases outside the gene matches: 7. The CDR3 runs to 15 residues.

This chain uses TRBV11-3 with TRBJ2-2; D not certain. Trimming left V 4 bases short and J 4 bases short, with 7 bases between. This CDR3 has 13 residues. In germline, CDR1 is SGHNT, CDR2 YENEEA. CDR3 nucleotide sequence: TGTGCCAGCAGCTCAGCTTCCACCGGGGAGCTGTTTTTT. Translation gives CASSSASTGELFF.

This clonotype has only a few counts. The J gene is TRBJ2-4, the V gene TRBV4-2; 9 bases are shared with TRBD1. CDR3 length: 19 residues. Germline V lookup: CDR1 LGHNA, CDR2 YNFKEQ. V gave up 2 bases and J gave up 2 bases; unmatched junction bases: 13. The CDR3 DNA follows: TGTGCCAGCAGCCAAATTCTCCGGGACAGGGATTATTCCAAAAACATTCAGTACTTC. This gives the protein CASSQILRDRDYSKNIQYF.

This clonotype was counted a few times. The chain is built from TRBV14 and TRBJ2-7; D is unresolved. The CDR3 is 11 residues long. The V gene lost 3 bases and the J gene lost 4 bases, with 4 bases spanning the gap. Germline CDR1 reads SGHDN; CDR2 reads FVKESK. This chain's CDR3 is CASSHYYEQYF. The CDR3, as DNA: TGTGCCAGCAGCCATTATTACGAGCAGTACTTC.

The gene calls are TRBV12-3 or TRBV12-4 and TRBJ1-1, with a tentative D call TRBD1 (6 bases). The CDR3 spans 13 residues. The V end was cut by 5 bases, the J end by 6 bases, with 13 bases between. CDR3 sequence (DNA): TGTGCCAGCAGTGCCGACAGGAGGGCTGAAGCTTTCTTT. Amino acid sequence: CASSADRRAEAFF.

The rearrangement uses TRBV3-1 and TRBJ2-1; D gene uncertain. Germline V gene lookup returns CDR1 LGHDT and CDR2 YNNKEL (reference sequence). V was shortened by 6 bases and J by 7 bases, with 13 bases between the two germline ends. The CDR3 has 13 amino acids. The CDR3 protein is CASRNQNGNEQFF. CDR3 DNA sequence: TGTGCCAGCAGGAACCAAAATGGGAATGAGCAGTTCTTC.

With respect to this clonotype: This sequence may be a read error, since a much larger clone differs from it by one base. V gene TRBV5-1 combines with J gene TRBJ1-1; D is unresolved. The germline V gene encodes CDR1 SGHRS and CDR2 YFSETQ. This CDR3 contains 14 residues. The CDR3 loop reads CASILAAPNTEAFF. CDR3 nucleotides: TGCGCCAGCATCTTGGCTGCACCGAACACTGAAGCTTTCTTT.